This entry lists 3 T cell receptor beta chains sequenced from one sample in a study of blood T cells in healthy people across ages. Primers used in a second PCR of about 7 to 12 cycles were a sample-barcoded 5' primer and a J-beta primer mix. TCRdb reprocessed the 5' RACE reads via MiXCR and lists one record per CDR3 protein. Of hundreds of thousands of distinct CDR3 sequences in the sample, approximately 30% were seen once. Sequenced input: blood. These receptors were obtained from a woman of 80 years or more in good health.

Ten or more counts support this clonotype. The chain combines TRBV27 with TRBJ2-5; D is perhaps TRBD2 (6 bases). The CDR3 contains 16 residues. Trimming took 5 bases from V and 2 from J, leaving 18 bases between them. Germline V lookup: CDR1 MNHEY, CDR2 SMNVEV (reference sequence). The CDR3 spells CASSPFSARGQETQYF. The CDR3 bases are TGTGCCAGCAGTCCCTTCTCCGCCCGGGGGCAAGAGACCCAGTACTTC.

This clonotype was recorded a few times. The CDR3 protein is CASSSQEARNTEAFF. The DNA for the CDR3 is TGTGCCAGCAGTTCACAGGAAGCGCGGAACACTGAAGCTTTCTTT. The J gene is TRBJ1-1, the V gene TRBV6-2 or TRBV6-3, with D tentatively TRBD1 (5 bases). V dropped 4 bases and J dropped 1 base, with 13 bases sitting between them. There are 15 residues in the CDR3. CDR1 is MNHEY, CDR2 SVGEGT, per germline.

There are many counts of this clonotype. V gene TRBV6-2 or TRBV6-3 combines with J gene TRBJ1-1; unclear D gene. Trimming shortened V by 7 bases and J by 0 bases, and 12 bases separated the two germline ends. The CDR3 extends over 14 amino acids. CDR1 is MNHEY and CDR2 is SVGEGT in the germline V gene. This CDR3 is CASTVSSVNTEAFF. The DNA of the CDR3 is TGTGCCAGCACCGTATCGTCAGTGAACACTGAAGCTTTCTTT.